These 10 T cell receptor beta chains were all obtained from the same sample, sequenced in a study of cytomegalovirus exposure and HLA in healthy donors. The PCR made use of 60 Vbeta and 13 Jbeta primers. Libraries were prepared by immunoSEQ multiplex PCR; TCRdb keeps only in-frame clonotypes and omits some of them. Of 95,000 to 150,000 clones detected, more than 65% appear once; the ten largest clones hold about 5.8%. The material sequenced was PBMCs. The receptor set was obtained from a man between 18 and 35 years old in good health and CMV-seropositive.

This sequence joins TRBV19 and TRBJ1-4; 9 positions agree with TRBD1. This CDR3 is 15 amino acids long. Germline CDR1 LNHDA, CDR2 SQIVND (reference sequence). J lost 7 bases, V lost 4 bases, and 7 bases had no gene match. In DNA, the CDR3 is TGTGCCAGTAGTACTACAGGGGGCATAGGTGAAAAACTGTTTTTT. Translating gives CASSTTGGIGEKLFF.

The V and J genes are TRBV2 and TRBJ2-1; TRBD2 matches at 10 bases. Germline V gives CDR1 SNHLY, CDR2 FYNNEI. The CDR3 runs to 15 residues. The V and J ends lost 6 bases and 3 bases, in that order; junction bases with no gene match: 5. The CDR3 DNA follows: TGTGCCAGCAGGCCCCTAGCGGGGGACTACAATGAGCAGTTCTTC. This encodes CASRPLAGDYNEQFF. Full variable domain (remainder filled in from reference TRBV2 and TRBJ2-1): EPEVTQTPSHQVTQMGQEVILRCVPISNHLYFYWYRQILGQKVEFLVSFYNNEISEKSEIFDDQFSVERPDGSNFTLKIRSTKLEDSAMYFCASRPLAGDYNEQFFGPGTRLTVL.

This chain joins TRBV5-1 and TRBJ1-5, with 7 bases that match TRBD1. V lost 6 bases, J lost 5 bases, and 5 bases stayed unmatched. Looked up from germline, CDR1 is SGHRS and CDR2 is YFSETQ. CDR3 size: 13 residues. The CDR3 here is CASKQQGDQPQHF. Written as DNA, the CDR3 is TGCGCCAGCAAACAGCAGGGGGATCAGCCCCAGCATTTT.

This chain uses TRBV27 with TRBJ1-2; D not resolved. The V and J ends lost 3 bases and 4 bases respectively, with 12 bases between them. Germline loops: CDR1 MNHEY, CDR2 SMNVEV (reference sequence). CDR3 length equals 14 residues. Here the CDR3 DNA reads TGTGCCAGCAGTTTTTCAGGTGGAACCTATGGCTACACCTTC. Translation gives CASSFSGGTYGYTF.

The chain couples TRBV30 to TRBJ2-2; D is ambiguous. The V end lost 0 bases, the J end lost 8 bases, and 7 bases lay between the germline ends. The CDR3 has 12 residues. The germline CDR1 and CDR2 sequences are GTSNPN and SVGIG (reference sequence). As DNA, the CDR3 is TGTGCCTGGAGTGTTATCAGGGGGGAGCTGTTTTTT. It encodes CAWSVIRGELFF.

This chain uses TRBV14 with TRBJ1-1; TRBD1 might be the D (6 bases). This CDR3 comprises 13 residues. V was clipped by 4 bases and J by 8 bases, with 14 bases between them. Germline values: CDR1 SGHDN, CDR2 FVKESK. This CDR3 reads CASSPGSGTEAFF. The CDR3 DNA reads TGTGCCAGCAGCCCGGGGTCGGGGACAGAAGCTTTCTTT.

The V gene is TRBV14, the J gene TRBJ2-1; D remains ambiguous. The V gene lost 4 bases and the J gene lost 10 bases, with 14 bases spanning the gap. The germline gives CDR1 SGHDN, CDR2 FVKESK. The CDR3 is 13 amino acids. This CDR3 is CASSLKNQVEQFF. CDR3 nucleotides: TGTGCCAGCAGCCTCAAAAACCAGGTCGAGCAGTTCTTC.

The chain employs TRBV4-1 and TRBJ2-3; D perhaps matches TRBD1 (5 bases). Looked up from germline, CDR1 is MGHRA and CDR2 is YSYEKL. V was clipped by 2 bases and J by 6 bases, with 21 bases between them. CDR3 length: 17 residues. CDR3 coding DNA: TGCGCCAGCAGCCAACCCCCGTGGGGCGTCCCAATGGATACGCAGTATTTT. Encoded protein: CASSQPPWGVPMDTQYF.

The CDR3 protein is CASSLKGAPDEKLFF. The CDR3 region has the DNA TGTGCCAGCAGCTTGAAGGGGGCCCCCGATGAAAAACTGTTTTTT. V and J are TRBV5-6 and TRBJ1-4; 7 bases line up with TRBD1. CDR1 is SGHDT, CDR2 YYEEEE, per germline. The CDR3 runs 15 residues. V trimming: 1 base; J trimming: 6 bases; junction bases outside the gene matches: 6.

This rearrangement joins TRBV2 to TRBJ2-7, with D perhaps TRBD2 (6 bases). Germline loops: CDR1 SNHLY, CDR2 FYNNEI. The CDR3 is 18 amino acids. V was pared by 4 bases and J by 2 bases, with 24 bases between. The DNA for the CDR3 is TGTGCCAGCAGTGTCGGGGGTGTGATCAGCGGAACCACCTACGAGCAGTACTTC. Translating it yields CASSVGGVISGTTYEQYF.